Shown below are 25 T cell receptor beta chains from a single sample sequenced in a study of blood T cell repertoires in COVID-19. Clones were read by immunoSEQ multiplex PCR, and TCRdb kept only the in-frame ones, dropping some. This table has about 160,000 clones, approximately 81% appearing once. Sequencing input: peripheral blood. The source is a man aged 40-55 years with acute or convalescent COVID-19.

This clone turned up a few times. The rearrangement joins TRBV14 to TRBJ1-2; weak D call: TRBD1 (5 bases). The V and J ends lost 1 base and 7 bases respectively, with 10 bases between them. The CDR3 runs 13 residues. The germline gives CDR1 SGHDN, CDR2 FVKESK. This chain's CDR3 is CASSQGRERGYTF. The CDR3, as DNA: TGTGCCAGCAGCCAAGGCAGGGAACGTGGCTACACCTTC.

The V gene is TRBV19, the J gene TRBJ1-5; possible D gene TRBD1, 6 bases. This CDR3 has 14 residues. Trimming left V 6 bases short and J 7 bases short, with 16 bases between. The germline V gene has CDR1 LNHDA and CDR2 SQIVND (reference sequence). The CDR3 DNA reads TGTGCCAGTAGCGGGGGGGCCAGAGGCCAGCCCCAGCATTTT. It translates to CASSGGARGQPQHF.

This clone occurred a few times. This chain uses TRBV27 with TRBJ1-5, with D tentatively TRBD1 (5 bases). CDR1 is MNHEY, CDR2 SMNVEV, per germline (reference sequence). The CDR3 runs 14 residues. V gave up 3 bases and J gave up 3 bases, with 9 bases separating them. CDR3 sequence: CASSFGGANQPQHF. The DNA for the CDR3 is TGTGCCAGCAGTTTCGGGGGAGCCAATCAGCCCCAGCATTTT.

The chain joins TRBV10-3 to TRBJ2-5, with D unresolved. Germline-derived CDR1 and CDR2 are ENHRY and SYGVKD. CDR3 length equals 14 residues. With 3 bases removed from V and 2 bases from J, the gap between germline ends came to 10 bases. CDR3: CAISEPSWQETQYF. CDR3 DNA sequence: TGTGCCATCAGTGAACCTAGTTGGCAAGAGACCCAGTACTTC.

The chain joins TRBV5-1 to TRBJ1-6; 11 bases line up with TRBD1. The junction had 7 bases not matched to a gene; V was cut back by 4 bases and J by 10 bases. In germline, CDR1 is SGHRS, CDR2 YFSETQ. CDR3 length: 15 amino acids. The CDR3 here is CASSAGDRGMSPLHF. The CDR3 nucleotides read TGCGCCAGCAGCGCGGGGGACAGGGGGATGTCACCCCTCCACTTT.

This sequence joins TRBV28 and TRBJ2-3; 9 bases line up with TRBD2. Trimming at V came to 4 bases and at J to 3 bases, leaving 5 bases not matched to a gene. Germline CDR1 and CDR2: MDHEN and SYDVKM. The CDR3 spans 15 residues. CDR3 sequence reads: CASSSPAGGTDTQYF. CDR3 bases: TGTGCCAGCAGTTCCCCTGCGGGGGGGACAGATACGCAGTATTTT.

This chain uses TRBV7-9 with TRBJ1-1; D uncertain. Trimming took 2 bases from V and 1 from J, leaving 11 bases between them. Germline V gives CDR1 SEHNR, CDR2 FQNEAQ (reference sequence). This CDR3 contains 15 residues. Written as DNA, the CDR3 is TGTGCCAGCAGCTTAAAGGAACAGACGAACACTGAAGCTTTCTTT. It encodes CASSLKEQTNTEAFF.

The rearrangement links TRBV19 to TRBJ2-1, with D possibly matching TRBD2 (5 bases). This CDR3 region has 14 residues. The germline V and J ends were trimmed by 0 bases and 3 bases, with 6 bases remaining between them. The V gene's germline CDR1 is LNHDA and CDR2 SQIVND (reference sequence). The CDR3, as DNA: TGTGCCAGTAGTATAGATGGGAGCTACAATGAGCAGTTCTTC. It encodes CASSIDGSYNEQFF.

This rearrangement joins TRBV28 to TRBJ1-2; 9 positions match TRBD1. V lost 4 bases, J lost 8 bases, and 11 bases stayed unmatched. Germline V gene lookup returns CDR1 MDHEN and CDR2 SYDVKM. There are 15 residues in the CDR3. CDR3 sequence reads: CASSSPQGAMEGYTF. For the CDR3, the DNA is TGTGCCAGCAGTTCCCCACAGGGGGCGATGGAAGGCTACACCTTC.

The gene calls are TRBV29-1 and TRBJ2-5; D gene ambiguous. The length of the CDR3 is 13 residues. The germline CDR1 and CDR2 sequences are SQVTM and ANQGSEA. V was trimmed by 3 bases and J by 4 bases, leaving 12 bases between them. As DNA, the CDR3 is TGCAGCGTTGACCTCCAAGCCCGAGAGACCCAGTACTTC. Its translation is CSVDLQARETQYF.

This clone was counted once. V is TRBV6-1 and J is TRBJ1-1, with a tentative D call TRBD1 (5 bases). Trimming cost V 3 bases and J 0 bases, with 8 bases left between them. Per the germline V gene, CDR1 is MNHNS and CDR2 is SASEGT. The CDR3 totals 14 residues. The CDR3 here is CASSEGRLNTEAFF. The DNA of the CDR3 is TGTGCCAGCAGTGAGGGGCGGTTGAACACTGAAGCTTTCTTT.

The chain links TRBV9 to TRBJ1-2; 10 positions match TRBD1. The CDR3 loop spans 15 amino acids. The junction had 7 bases not matched to a gene; V was cut back by 4 bases and J by 4 bases. Germline CDR1 and CDR2: SGDLS and YYNGEE. The CDR3 reads CASSPRQGAGYGYTF. CDR3 sequence (DNA): TGTGCCAGCAGCCCGAGACAGGGGGCGGGCTATGGCTACACCTTC.

CDR3: CASSSGTSFSGANVLTF. In nucleotides, the CDR3 is TGTGCCAGCAGCTCCGGGACTTCGTTCTCTGGGGCCAACGTCCTGACTTTC. This chain connects TRBV7-9 to TRBJ2-6; possible D gene TRBD2, 6 bases. Germline loops: CDR1 SEHNR, CDR2 FQNEAQ (reference sequence). V dropped 4 bases and J dropped 0 bases, with 13 bases sitting between them. This CDR3 is built from 17 residues.

The chain combines TRBV28 with TRBJ2-3; 11 bases map to TRBD2. Losses at the gene ends were 7 bases for V and 0 bases for J; bases not matched to a gene: 12. CDR1 and CDR2 (germline): MDHEN, SYDVKM. The CDR3 runs 18 residues. The CDR3 reads CASTPGLAESASTDTQYF. CDR3 DNA sequence: TGTGCCAGCACTCCGGGACTAGCGGAATCTGCTAGCACAGATACGCAGTATTTT.

The genes are TRBV5-1 and TRBJ2-7; TRBD1 might be the D (5 bases). Germline CDR1 SGHRS, CDR2 YFSETQ. The V gene lost 1 base and the J gene lost 5 bases, with 7 bases spanning the gap. The CDR3 runs to 12 residues. The CDR3 sequence is CASSLQGDEQYF. The CDR3 DNA reads TGCGCCAGCAGCTTGCAAGGGGACGAGCAGTACTTC. The whole variable domain, filled in from reference TRBV5-1 and TRBJ2-7, reads KAGVTQTPRYLIKTRGQQVTLSCSPISGHRSVSWYQQTPGQGLQFLFEYFSETQRNKGNFPGRFSGRQFSNSRSEMNVSTLELGDSALYLCASSLQGDEQYFGPGTRLTVT.

This clone was detected only a few times. The rearrangement joins TRBV5-8 to TRBJ1-5; D perhaps matches TRBD1 (5 bases). This CDR3 is built from 16 residues. Trimming took off 5 bases at V and 4 bases at J, with 19 bases between the two ends. Germline V gives CDR1 SGHTS, CDR2 YDEGEE. CDR3 loop: CASSFGYGTENQPQHF. As DNA, the CDR3 is TGTGCCAGCAGTTTTGGCTACGGGACTGAGAATCAGCCCCAGCATTTT.

The chain combines TRBV9 with TRBJ1-3; TRBD1 aligns across 9 bases. The germline gives CDR1 SGDLS, CDR2 YYNGEE. Trimming at V came to 0 bases and at J to 4 bases, leaving 14 bases not matched to a gene. The CDR3 has 19 amino acids. CDR3 region: CASSVGPGQGTVSGNTIYF. The DNA of the CDR3 is TGTGCCAGCAGCGTAGGACCGGGACAGGGAACTGTTTCCGGAAACACCATATATTTT.

The gene calls are TRBV28 and TRBJ1-5; 11 bases map to TRBD1. Germline lookup yields CDR1 MDHEN and CDR2 SYDVKM. V was pared by 6 bases and J by 3 bases, with 4 bases of the junction left unmatched. This CDR3 comprises 15 residues. In DNA form, the CDR3 reads TGTGCCAGCAGCCGGGACAGGGGGTACAATCAGCCCCAGCATTTT. Translation gives CASSRDRGYNQPQHF.

V gene TRBV18 combines with J gene TRBJ1-2, with 8 bases fitting TRBD1. The CDR3 runs 13 residues. Germline loops: CDR1 KGHSH, CDR2 LQKENI. V gave up 3 bases and J gave up 7 bases; unmatched junction bases: 4. CDR3 DNA sequence: TGTGCCAGCTCACCCGAGGACAGGGCTGGCTACACCTTC. It is translated as CASSPEDRAGYTF.

The chain recombines TRBV7-2 with TRBJ1-3; D might be TRBD1 (6 bases). CDR1 is SGHTA, CDR2 FQGNSA, per germline. V was clipped by 1 base and J by 3 bases, with 7 bases between them. The CDR3 runs to 14 residues. In DNA, the CDR3 is TGTGCCAGCAGCTTAGGGGGGCTTGGAAACACCATATATTTT. This encodes CASSLGGLGNTIYF.

This clone has a single count. The chain combines TRBV15 with TRBJ1-5; maybe TRBD1 (5 bases). Per the germline V gene, CDR1 is LNHNV and CDR2 is YYDKDF (reference sequence). V lost 0 bases and J lost 2, with 17 bases in between. The CDR3 has 18 residues. The CDR3: CATSRDGRGRQGNQPQHF. DNA for the CDR3: TGTGCCACCAGCAGAGATGGCCGGGGGAGGCAAGGCAATCAGCCCCAGCATTTT.

The chain uses TRBV10-3 and TRBJ1-6; maybe TRBD1 (6 bases). CDR3 length: 16 residues. V shed 6 bases and J shed 0 bases, with 12 bases lying between them. CDR1 is ENHRY and CDR2 is SYGVKD in the germline V gene. The CDR3 sequence: CAIRGTDSSYNSPLHF. The CDR3 nucleotides are TGTGCCATCAGGGGGACGGACAGCTCCTATAATTCACCCCTCCACTTT.

This clone was found a few times. The rearrangement uses TRBV19 and TRBJ1-1; 10 nucleotides line up with TRBD1. This CDR3 region has 13 residues. Germline-derived CDR1 and CDR2 are LNHDA and SQIVND (reference sequence). The J segment lost 11 bases and the V segment lost 2 bases, leaving 5 bases of the junction unmatched. The chain's CDR3 is CASSILGTGVAFF. CDR3 in DNA: TGTGCCAGTAGTATACTTGGGACAGGGGTCGCTTTCTTT.

This clone has just a few counts. The chain joins TRBV6-5 to TRBJ1-2, with a tentative D call TRBD1 (5 bases). Germline CDR1 MNHEY, CDR2 SVGAGI. Trimming removed 6 bases at V and 2 bases at J, with 10 bases between. The CDR3 contains 13 residues. The CDR3 bases are TGTGCCAGCAGGAAGACAGAGAACTATGGCTACACCTTC. Amino acids: CASRKTENYGYTF.

The J gene is TRBJ1-5, the V gene TRBV7-8, with 7 bases lining up with TRBD1. This CDR3 is built from 17 residues. In germline, CDR1 is SGHVS, CDR2 FQNEAQ. Germline trimming cut 7 bases from V and 4 bases from J; bases unmatched to any gene: 16. The CDR3 coding sequence is TGTGCCAGCACCACCGGGACAGTCTTAACGGGGAATCAGCCCCAGCATTTT. This gives the protein CASTTGTVLTGNQPQHF.